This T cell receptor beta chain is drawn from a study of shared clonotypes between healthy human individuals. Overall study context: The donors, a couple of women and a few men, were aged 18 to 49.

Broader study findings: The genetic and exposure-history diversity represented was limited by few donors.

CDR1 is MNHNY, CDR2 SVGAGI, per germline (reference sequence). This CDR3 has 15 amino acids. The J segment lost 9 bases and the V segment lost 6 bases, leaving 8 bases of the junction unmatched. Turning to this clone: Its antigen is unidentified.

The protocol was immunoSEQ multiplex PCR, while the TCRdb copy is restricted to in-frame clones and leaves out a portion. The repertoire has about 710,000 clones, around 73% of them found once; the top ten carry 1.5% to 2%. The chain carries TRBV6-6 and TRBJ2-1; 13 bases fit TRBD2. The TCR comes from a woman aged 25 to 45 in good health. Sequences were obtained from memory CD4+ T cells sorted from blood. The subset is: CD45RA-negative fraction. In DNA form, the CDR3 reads TGTGCCAGCAGGCCGGGACTAGCGGGATGGGTTGAGCAGTTCTTC. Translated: CASRPGLAGWVEQFF.